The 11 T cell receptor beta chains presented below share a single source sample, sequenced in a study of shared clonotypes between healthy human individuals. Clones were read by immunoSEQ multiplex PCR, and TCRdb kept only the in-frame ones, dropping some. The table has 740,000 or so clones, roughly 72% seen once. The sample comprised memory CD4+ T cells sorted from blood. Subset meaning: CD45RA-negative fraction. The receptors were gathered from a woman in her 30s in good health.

The CDR3 spells CASSIQAASQETQYF. The CDR3 region has the DNA TGTGCCAGTAGTATACAAGCAGCATCCCAAGAGACCCAGTACTTC. The chain joins TRBV19 to TRBJ2-5; no definite D call. V was shortened by 2 bases and J by 1 base, with 11 bases between the two germline ends. The germline V gene has CDR1 LNHDA and CDR2 SQIVND (reference sequence). There are 15 residues in the CDR3.

CDR3 protein: CASSLRRERDTQYF. Written as DNA, the CDR3 is TGCGCCAGCAGCTTGCGGCGGGAGAGGGATACGCAGTATTTT. The chain links TRBV5-1 to TRBJ2-3; 7 bases align to TRBD2. The CDR3 is made up of 14 amino acids. Per germline, CDR1 SGHRS and CDR2 YFSETQ. The V gene end was trimmed by 1 base and the J gene end by 6 bases; junction bases not matched to a gene: 5.

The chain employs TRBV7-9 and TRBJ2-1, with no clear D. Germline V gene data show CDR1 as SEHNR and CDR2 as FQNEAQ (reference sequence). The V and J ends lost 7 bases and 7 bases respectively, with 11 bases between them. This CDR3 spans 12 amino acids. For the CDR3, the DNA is TGTGCCAGCATCCCCCTAGTGAATGAGCAGTTCTTC. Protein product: CASIPLVNEQFF.

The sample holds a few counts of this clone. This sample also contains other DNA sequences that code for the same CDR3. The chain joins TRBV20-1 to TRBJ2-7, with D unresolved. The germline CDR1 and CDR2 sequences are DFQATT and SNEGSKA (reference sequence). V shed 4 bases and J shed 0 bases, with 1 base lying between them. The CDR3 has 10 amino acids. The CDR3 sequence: CSAISYEQYF. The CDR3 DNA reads TGCAGTGCTATCTCCTACGAGCAGTACTTC.

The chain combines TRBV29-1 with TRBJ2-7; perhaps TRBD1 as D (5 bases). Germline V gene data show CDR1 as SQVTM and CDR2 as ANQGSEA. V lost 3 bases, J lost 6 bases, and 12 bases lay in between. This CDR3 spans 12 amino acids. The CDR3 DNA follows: TGCAGCGTTGATCAGGGATCGGTCGAGCAGTACTTC. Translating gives CSVDQGSVEQYF.

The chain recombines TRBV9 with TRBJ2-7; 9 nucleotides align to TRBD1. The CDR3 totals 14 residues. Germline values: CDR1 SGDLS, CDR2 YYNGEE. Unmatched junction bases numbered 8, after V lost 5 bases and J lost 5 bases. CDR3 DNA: TGTGCCAGCAGTGGGGACAGGGCGGTAAACGAGCAGTACTTC. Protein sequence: CASSGDRAVNEQYF.

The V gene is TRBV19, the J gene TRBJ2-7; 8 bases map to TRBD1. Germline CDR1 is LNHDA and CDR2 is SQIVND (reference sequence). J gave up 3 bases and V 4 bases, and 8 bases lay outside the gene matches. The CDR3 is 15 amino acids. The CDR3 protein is CASSTSMTGDYEQYF. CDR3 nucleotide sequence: TGTGCCAGTAGTACCTCTATGACAGGGGACTACGAGCAGTACTTC.

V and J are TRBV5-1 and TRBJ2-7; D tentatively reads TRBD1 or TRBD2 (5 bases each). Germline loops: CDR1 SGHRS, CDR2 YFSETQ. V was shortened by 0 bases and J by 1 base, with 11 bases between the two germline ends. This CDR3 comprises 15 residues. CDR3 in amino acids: CASSLGQTGSYEQYF. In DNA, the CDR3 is TGCGCCAGCAGCTTGGGACAGACGGGGTCCTACGAGCAGTACTTC.

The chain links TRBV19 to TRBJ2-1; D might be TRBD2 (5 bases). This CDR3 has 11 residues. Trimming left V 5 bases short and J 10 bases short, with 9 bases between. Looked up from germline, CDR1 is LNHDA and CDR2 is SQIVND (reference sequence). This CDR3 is CASSPPGEQFF. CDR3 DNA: TGTGCCAGTAGTCCGCCGGGAGAGCAGTTCTTC.

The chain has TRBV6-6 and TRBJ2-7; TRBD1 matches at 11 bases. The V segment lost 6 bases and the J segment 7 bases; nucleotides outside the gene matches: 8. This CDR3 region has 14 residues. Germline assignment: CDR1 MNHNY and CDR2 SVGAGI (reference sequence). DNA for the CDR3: TGTGCCAGCAGGACCAGGGACAGGGGGGGTGAGCAGTACTTC. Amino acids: CASRTRDRGGEQYF.

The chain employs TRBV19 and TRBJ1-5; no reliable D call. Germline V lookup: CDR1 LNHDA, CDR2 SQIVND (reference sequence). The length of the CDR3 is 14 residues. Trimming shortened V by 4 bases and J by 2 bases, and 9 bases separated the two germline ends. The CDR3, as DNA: TGTGCCAGTAGTAACGAGAGAGGCAATCAGCCCCAGCATTTT. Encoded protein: CASSNERGNQPQHF.